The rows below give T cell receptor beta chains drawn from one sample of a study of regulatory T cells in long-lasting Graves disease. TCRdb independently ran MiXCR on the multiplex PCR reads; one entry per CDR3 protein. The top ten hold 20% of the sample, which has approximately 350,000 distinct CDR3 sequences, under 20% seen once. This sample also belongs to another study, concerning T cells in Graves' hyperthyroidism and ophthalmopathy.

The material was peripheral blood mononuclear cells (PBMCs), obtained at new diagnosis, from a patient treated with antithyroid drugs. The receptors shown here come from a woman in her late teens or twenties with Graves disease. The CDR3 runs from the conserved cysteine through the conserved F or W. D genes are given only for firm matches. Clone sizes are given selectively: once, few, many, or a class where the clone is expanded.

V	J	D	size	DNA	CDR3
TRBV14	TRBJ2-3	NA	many	TGTGCCAGCAGCGCCGGACCCGCCCTCACAGATACGCAGTATTTT	CASSAGPALTDTQYF
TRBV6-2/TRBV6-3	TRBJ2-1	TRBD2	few	TGTGCCAGCCTGGGACTAGCGGGAGCTTACAATGAGCAGTTCTTC	CASLGLAGAYNEQFF
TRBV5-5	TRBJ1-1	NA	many	TGTGCCAGCAGCCCTTTCCCCTCGTCAGGGAACACTGAAGCTTTCTTT	CASSPFPSSGNTEAFF
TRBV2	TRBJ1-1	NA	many	TGTGCCAGCACCGGAGACAGGAGGAACACTGAAGCTTTCTTT	CASTGDRRNTEAFF
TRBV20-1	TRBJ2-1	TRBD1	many	TGCAGTGCTAAACCTTACAAGGGACAGGGTCCGAGCTCCTACAATGAGCAGTTCTTC	CSAKPYKGQGPSSYNEQFF
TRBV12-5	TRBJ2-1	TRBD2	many	TGTGCTAGTGGGTGGGGCGGGAGTTTGGGGAATGAGCAGTTCTTC	CASGWGGSLGNEQFF
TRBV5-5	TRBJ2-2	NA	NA	TGTGCCAGCAGCTTAGGGGGGATTGAGACCGGGGAGCTGTTTTTT	CASSLGGIETGELFF
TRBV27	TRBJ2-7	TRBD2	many	TGTGCCAGCAGTTTACGACCCGGGACTAGCGGGAACGAGCAGTACTTC	CASSLRPGTSGNEQYF
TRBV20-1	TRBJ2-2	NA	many	TGCAGTGCTAGAGATCGTGTGGGGGGCGTAGGCACCGGGGAGCTGTTTTTT	CSARDRVGGVGTGELFF
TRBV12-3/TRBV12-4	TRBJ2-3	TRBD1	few	TGTGCCAGCATGGGGGACAGGGCCCTCCCAGATACGCAGTATTTT	CASMGDRALPDTQYF
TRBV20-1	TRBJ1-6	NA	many	TGCAGTGCTAGAGATCGCGGGACACCCAGGATGTCACCCCTCCACTTT	CSARDRGTPRMSPLHF
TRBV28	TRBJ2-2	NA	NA	TGTGCCAGCTTATTCCCCACGGGAACCGGGGAGCTGTTTTTT	CASLFPTGTGELFF
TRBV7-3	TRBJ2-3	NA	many	TGTGCCAGCAGCTCCGGGCTACACACAGATACGCAGTATTTT	CASSSGLHTDTQYF
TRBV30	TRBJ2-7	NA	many	TGTGCCTGGGCCCCTTGGGGCTCCTACGAGCAGTACTTC	CAWAPWGSYEQYF
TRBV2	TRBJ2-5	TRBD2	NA	TGTGCCAGCAGCCTTGGGACTAGCTCCCGGGGGGAGACCCAGTACTTC	CASSLGTSSRGETQYF
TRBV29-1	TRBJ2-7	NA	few	TGCAGCGTGGGGGAATTTTACAGGAGCTCCTACGAGCAGTACTTC	CSVGEFYRSSYEQYF
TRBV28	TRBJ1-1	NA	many	TGTGCCACAGGGGCCGTAATTGAAGCTTTCTTT	CATGAVIEAFF
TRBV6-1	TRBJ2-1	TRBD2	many	TGTGCCGGACGCTCTAGCGGGAACGCCTACAATGAGCAGTTCTTC	CAGRSSGNAYNEQFF
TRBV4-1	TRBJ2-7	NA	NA	TGCGCCAGCAGCCCGGACAGCGGATCCTACGAGCAGTACTTC	CASSPDSGSYEQYF
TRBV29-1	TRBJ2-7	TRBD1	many	TGCAGCGTTGGACAGGGGAATCCCTACGAGCAGTACTTC	CSVGQGNPYEQYF
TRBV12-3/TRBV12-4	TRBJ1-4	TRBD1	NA	TGTGCCAGCAGTTTCGGCAGGGGGACTAATGAAAAACTGTTTTTT	CASSFGRGTNEKLFF
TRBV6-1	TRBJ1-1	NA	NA	TGTGCCAGCAGTAGACACCTTGGGACTGAAGCTTTCTTT	CASSRHLGTEAFF
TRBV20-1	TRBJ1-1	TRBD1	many	TGCAGTGCTAGAGACCCGGACAGGGGGAACACTGAAGCTTTCTTT	CSARDPDRGNTEAFF
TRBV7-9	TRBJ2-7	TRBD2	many	TGTGCCAGCAGCTTAGGGGCTAGCGGGACCTACGAGCAGTACTTC	CASSLGASGTYEQYF
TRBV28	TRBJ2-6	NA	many	TGTGCCAGCAACCTGGGGGGTTCTGGGGCCAACGTCCTGACTTTC	CASNLGGSGANVLTF
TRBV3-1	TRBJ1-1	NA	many	TGTGCCAGCAGCCTGGGACACGTCGCCACTGAAGCTTTCTTT	CASSLGHVATEAFF
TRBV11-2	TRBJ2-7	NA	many	TGTGCCAGCAGCTCCGCGCGCCACGAGCAGTACTTC	CASSSARHEQYF
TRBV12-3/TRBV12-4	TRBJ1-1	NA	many	TGTGCCAGCAGGGGATCAGGGGCCACTGAAGCTTTCTTT	CASRGSGATEAFF
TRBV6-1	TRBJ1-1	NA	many	TGTGCCAGCGCATCGGGGTACACTGAAGCTTTCTTT	CASASGYTEAFF
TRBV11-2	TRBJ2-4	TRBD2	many	TGTGCCAGCGGCCGAATAGCGGGAGGCGGTAAAAACATTCAGTACTTC	CASGRIAGGGKNIQYF
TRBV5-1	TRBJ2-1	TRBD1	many	TGCGCCAGCAGCACCCGGGACAGGACTTTCTCCTACAATGAGCAGTTCTTC	CASSTRDRTFSYNEQFF
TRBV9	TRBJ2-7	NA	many	TGTGCCAGCAGCGTAGGGGACTCCGAGCAGTACTTC	CASSVGDSEQYF
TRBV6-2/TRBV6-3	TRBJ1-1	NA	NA	TGTGCCAGCAGGTACTCGACAGGAATCTCTGAAGCTTTCTTT	CASRYSTGISEAFF
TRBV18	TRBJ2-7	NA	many	TGTGCCAGCTCAACAACAGGGACGGGGGAGCAGTACTTC	CASSTTGTGEQYF
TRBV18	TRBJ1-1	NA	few	TGTGCCAGCTCACCGGGCGGGGGGCGCAGGGTGGACACTGAAGCTTTCTTT	CASSPGGGRRVDTEAFF
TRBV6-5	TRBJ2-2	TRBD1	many	TGTGCCAGCAGTTACCGGACAGGGGGCGGGGAGCTGTTTTTT	CASSYRTGGGELFF
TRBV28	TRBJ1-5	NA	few	TGTGCCAGCAGAGTCCAACAGGGTCGAAATCAGCCCCAGCATTTT	CASRVQQGRNQPQHF